This paragraph reports one T cell receptor (beta chain). Its antigen has not been determined. No base quality information exists; no much larger clone differs at one position. From cysteine to phenylalanine, the CDR3 is 15 amino acids long. Only CDR3 DNA remains: 45 bases, in frame from the first base. Trimmed from V: 4 bases; trimmed from J: 2 bases; junction bases lacking a gene match: 4. CDR1 and CDR2 are drawn from the germline V gene: MGHRA, YSYEKL. The method was 5' RACE. This sample was sequenced with an Illumina HiSeq 2500. A second roughly 6 to 12 cycle PCR used a sample-barcoded 5' primer and a J-beta primer mix. A template-switch 5' adaptor carrying 12 random nucleotides introduced a unique molecular identifier onto each TCR beta cDNA molecule. Each sample yielded at least 3 million CDR3-containing paired-end reads. First-strand cDNA synthesis was performed from all RNA using the Mint cDNA synthesis kit, with priming by a TRBC-specific oligonucleotide. Following uracil-DNA glycosylase treatment, a first 18-cycle PCR with universal primers M1SS and BC2_uni_R was performed on all cDNA. The original pipeline was this. For normalization, 1 million high-quality reads were randomly selected from each sample, with every read carrying a distinct molecular identifier. Reads with shared molecular identifiers were discarded instead of being binned into consensus sequences. MiTCR, set to a Q25 quality threshold and the strictest error-elimination algorithm, was used for CDR3 identification, clonotype clustering and error correction. A nonparametric unseen species model using Euler transformation provided a lower-bound estimate of total TCR beta diversity. TCRdb redid the processing of the public reads, applying fastp at Q25 and MiXCR, and retained in-frame beta chains. Entries are consolidated by CDR3 protein sequence, retaining the most common genes and DNA. The V and J calls were not made by the authors but by TCRdb's processing. In this sample the table shows around 1.7 million distinct CDR3 sequences, 28% of which occur a single time. Roughly 8% of the sample comes from the top ten.

The record originates from a study of blood T cells in healthy people across ages (dated by TCRdb to between 2014 and 2016). Regarding the complete study: Template switching captured roughly one uniquely barcoded TCR beta cDNA molecule per two T cells in model experiments. To avoid experimental bias, donors of different ages were randomly spread across the sequencing lanes. Four age groups were formed from the donors: young (average about 17 years), middle-aged (approximately 41), aged (under 70) and long-lived (82). For two donors (one aged 18 to 30 and one aged 80 or older), the study analyzed two additional independent replicas of 1 million unique cDNA reads from the same blood draw. Using deep sequencing normalized with unique cDNA molecular identifiers, the study measured how TCR beta repertoire diversity changes with age. Points the paper makes about the study in general: Since profiling was done on bulk unsorted PBMCs, naive and antigen-experienced compartments could not be conclusively compared. Compared with the aged group, the long-lived group had more naive CD4+ T cells, fewer expanded clones and increased TCR diversity, suggesting age selection. Because donor CMV infection status was unknown, age-related changes in expanded clonotypes were potentially confounded. Observed TCR beta diversity correlated strongly with the percentage of naive T cells measured by flow cytometry. Estimates of total diversity based on one million sequenced T cells were considered lower bounds and underestimates. As age increased, observed TCR beta diversity per million T cells dropped in a roughly linear way, and a significant reduction was already evident by age 40.

Donors were 35 to 40 systemically healthy Caucasian individuals from Russia aged roughly 6 to 90 years. Each donor gave around 9.5 milliliters of peripheral blood, collected into EDTA-treated Vacutainer tubes. PBMCs were isolated by Ficoll-Paque density-gradient centrifugation, with at least 6 million obtained per sample. Trizol reagent was used to extract total RNA from the PBMCs, yielding at least 5.5 micrograms per sample. For every donor, flow cytometry on a PBMC aliquot measured the percentage of naive CD45RAhigh/CD27high T cells. Sequenced sample: blood. This TCR derives from a woman aged 25 to 39 in good health. This chain is built from TRBV4-1 and TRBJ2-3, with 9 bases aligning to TRBD2. The DNA sequence is TGCGCCAGCAGCCGAGCGGGAGGCCTCACAGATACGCAGTATTTT. It translates as CASSRAGGLTDTQYF.